The 21 T cell receptor beta chains below come from one sample, sequenced in a study of blood T cell repertoires in COVID-19. Profiled with immunoSEQ multiplex PCR; TCRdb holds only in-frame clones, not every one. The sample shows more than 200,000 clones, approximately 83% of them seen only once. Sequenced material: peripheral blood. These receptors came from a man aged 80 or over with acute or convalescent COVID-19.

The gene calls are TRBV15 and TRBJ1-5; D is perhaps TRBD1 (6 bases). Trimming left V 0 bases short and J 2 bases short, with 17 bases between. The germline gives CDR1 LNHNV, CDR2 YYDKDF (reference sequence). The CDR3 extends over 18 amino acids. The chain's CDR3 is CATSRDSNTGSGNQPQHF. Here the CDR3 DNA reads TGTGCCACCAGCAGAGATTCGAACACAGGGAGTGGCAATCAGCCCCAGCATTTT.

The chain combines TRBV6-6 with TRBJ1-5; D is possibly TRBD1 (6 bases). CDR1 is MNHNY, CDR2 SVGAGI, per germline (reference sequence). V was trimmed by 2 bases and J by 0 bases, leaving 8 bases between them. This CDR3 has 15 amino acids. CDR3 DNA: TGTGCCAGCAGTTACCAGGGGTATAGCAATCAGCCCCAGCATTTT. This encodes CASSYQGYSNQPQHF.

The chain couples TRBV3-1 (or the pseudogene TRBV3-2) to TRBJ1-3; 11 bases fit TRBD1. Germline assignment: CDR1 LGHDT and CDR2 YNNKEL (reference sequence). Trimming cost V 2 bases and J 2 bases; bases outside gene matches: 5. The CDR3 sequence is 17 residues long. As DNA, the CDR3 is TGTGCCAGCAGCCAAAAGGACAGGGGGCTTCCTGGAAACACCATATATTTT. It translates to CASSQKDRGLPGNTIYF.

The chain links TRBV3-1 (or the pseudogene TRBV3-2) to TRBJ1-6; 10 positions agree with TRBD1. V lost 1 base to trimming and J lost 11 bases; unmatched junction nucleotides: 11. From germline, CDR1 is LGHDT and CDR2 YNNKEL (reference sequence). The CDR3 spans 17 residues. The CDR3 sequence: CASSQAGTGVRKTPLHF. CDR3 sequence (DNA): TGTGCCAGCAGCCAAGCCGGGACAGGGGTCCGAAAGACACCCCTCCACTTT.

This clone was detected once. This chain connects TRBV18 to TRBJ1-1, with TRBD1 matching over 7 bases. V lost 3 bases to trimming and J lost 0 bases; unmatched junction nucleotides: 1. Germline lookup yields CDR1 KGHSH and CDR2 LQKENI. This CDR3 is 14 amino acids long. CDR3 region: CASSPGTVNTEAFF. As DNA, the CDR3 is TGTGCCAGCTCACCCGGGACAGTGAACACTGAAGCTTTCTTT.

The rearrangement links TRBV2 to TRBJ2-3, with 7 bases matching TRBD2. The CDR3 sequence is 14 residues long. Germline lookup yields CDR1 SNHLY and CDR2 FYNNEI. V shed 4 bases, J shed 2 bases, and the junction held 3 bases outside the gene matches. This CDR3 is CASSVGLVTDTQYF. In DNA form, the CDR3 reads TGTGCCAGCAGTGTAGGACTAGTCACAGATACGCAGTATTTT.

This clone was counted a single time. This chain links TRBV6-1 with TRBJ1-5; no clear D gene. The length of the CDR3 is 12 residues. Germline values: CDR1 MNHNS, CDR2 SASEGT. Trimming pared 3 bases from V and 9 bases from J, leaving 9 bases between. CDR3 bases: TGTGCCAGCAGTGAGTTTCCCCGGCCCCAGCATTTT. As protein: CASSEFPRPQHF.

The CDR3 region has the DNA TGTGCCAGCAGCCCCCGCCGGGGGATAGAATATGGCTACACCTTC. Amino acids: CASSPRRGIEYGYTF. The chain carries TRBV11-2 and TRBJ1-2; the D gene is possibly TRBD1 (5 bases). The V gene lost 5 bases and the J gene lost 5 bases, with 18 bases spanning the gap. The CDR3 runs 15 residues. Germline loops: CDR1 SGHAT, CDR2 FQNNGV.

The chain carries TRBV7-9 and TRBJ2-1; the D gene is possibly TRBD2 (5 bases). CDR3 length: 18 residues. V shed 5 bases and J shed 0 bases, with 20 bases lying between them. Looked up from germline, CDR1 is SEHNR and CDR2 is FQNEAQ (reference sequence). The DNA of the CDR3 is TGTGCCAGCAGCCCCCGATGGGCAGTGGGGAGCTCCTACAATGAGCAGTTCTTC. This gives the protein CASSPRWAVGSSYNEQFF.

The chain combines TRBV5-1 with TRBJ2-7; no clear D gene. V was cut by 4 bases and J by 0 bases, with 5 bases left in between. This CDR3 region has 12 residues. Germline CDR1 reads SGHRS; CDR2 reads YFSETQ. CDR3 region: CASSVSSYEQYF. CDR3 in DNA: TGCGCCAGCAGCGTTAGCTCCTACGAGCAGTACTTC.

The chain uses TRBV18 and TRBJ1-5; 10 bases agree with TRBD1. With 3 bases clipped from V and 2 bases from J, the junction kept 4 bases outside the gene matches. The CDR3 runs to 16 residues. CDR1 is KGHSH, CDR2 LQKENI, per germline. This CDR3 reads CASSPRQGAGNQPQHF. CDR3 sequence (DNA): TGTGCCAGCTCACCTCGACAGGGGGCAGGCAATCAGCCCCAGCATTTT. Variable domain in full (rest from reference TRBV18 and TRBJ1-5): NAGVMQNPRHLVRRRGQEARLRCSPMKGHSHVYWYRQLPEEGLKFMVYLQKENIIDESGMPKERFSAEFPKEGPSILRIQQVVRGDSAAYFCASSPRQGAGNQPQHFGDGTRLSIL.

The chain is built from TRBV2 and TRBJ1-4, with 10 nucleotides matching TRBD1. Trimming at V came to 1 base and at J to 8 bases, leaving 7 bases not matched to a gene. The germline CDR1 and CDR2 sequences are SNHLY and FYNNEI. CDR3 size: 16 residues. The CDR3 DNA follows: TGTGCCAGCAGTGAAGGGTTGGGACAGGGGAAGGAAAAACTGTTTTTT. Translating it yields CASSEGLGQGKEKLFF. Full variable domain (missing parts from reference TRBV2 and TRBJ1-4): EPEVTQTPSHQVTQMGQEVILRCVPISNHLYFYWYRQILGQKVEFLVSFYNNEISEKSEIFDDQFSVERPDGSNFTLKIRSTKLEDSAMYFCASSEGLGQGKEKLFFGSGTQLSVL.

This chain connects TRBV9 to TRBJ2-1; D perhaps matches TRBD1 (6 bases). Germline CDR1 is SGDLS and CDR2 is YYNGEE. The V and J ends lost 4 bases and 9 bases respectively, with 14 bases between them. The CDR3 length is 13 residues. The CDR3 DNA sequence: TGTGCCAGCAGCACAAAGACAGGTGGTGAGCAGTTCTTC. Protein product: CASSTKTGGEQFF.

The chain has TRBV2 and TRBJ2-5, with unresolved D. The CDR3 sequence is 14 residues long. Germline V lookup: CDR1 SNHLY, CDR2 FYNNEI. V lost 4 bases, J lost 6 bases, and 15 bases lay in between. CDR3 nucleotide sequence: TGTGCCAGCAGTGCCGACAACTCCTTAAAGACCCAGTACTTC. Translating it yields CASSADNSLKTQYF.

The J gene is TRBJ1-1, the V gene TRBV3-1 (or the pseudogene TRBV3-2); D gene uncertain. The CDR3 consists of 13 residues. V was cut by 3 bases and J by 1 base, with 6 bases left in between. Germline CDR1 reads LGHDT; CDR2 reads YNNKEL (reference sequence). CDR3 coding DNA: TGTGCCAGCAGCCACACAGAGAACACTGAAGCTTTCTTT. This translates into CASSHTENTEAFF.

This clone was detected once. The CDR3 loop is CASSIPGGFKAFF. In DNA form, the CDR3 reads TGTGCCAGCAGTATTCCAGGGGGCTTTAAAGCTTTCTTT. V and J are TRBV28 and TRBJ1-1; 8 nucleotides agree with TRBD1. The CDR3 has 13 amino acids. V shed 5 bases and J 9 bases; nucleotides not matched to a gene: 8. Germline CDR1 MDHEN, CDR2 SYDVKM.

The rearrangement links TRBV5-4 to TRBJ2-6; 7 bases are a match to TRBD1. The CDR3 runs to 19 residues. CDR1 is SGHNT, CDR2 YYREEE, per germline (reference sequence). V gave up 3 bases and J gave up 0 bases; unmatched junction bases: 12. The CDR3 DNA is TGTGCCAGCAGCTCCCCCCCTGGACAGGAAACCTCTGGGGCCAACGTCCTGACTTTC. This gives the protein CASSSPPGQETSGANVLTF.

This clone has a handful of counts. The gene calls are TRBV2 and TRBJ2-1, with 10 nucleotides matching TRBD2. The CDR3 is made up of 14 amino acids. V was pared by 6 bases and J by 10 bases, with 9 bases of the junction left unmatched. Germline V lookup: CDR1 SNHLY, CDR2 FYNNEI. The CDR3 sequence: CASRETSGTIEQFF. The CDR3 region has the DNA TGTGCCAGCAGGGAAACTAGCGGGACCATCGAGCAGTTCTTC. The full variable domain, completed using reference TRBV2 and TRBJ2-1, is EPEVTQTPSHQVTQMGQEVILRCVPISNHLYFYWYRQILGQKVEFLVSFYNNEISEKSEIFDDQFSVERPDGSNFTLKIRSTKLEDSAMYFCASRETSGTIEQFFGPGTRLTVL.

The rearrangement uses TRBV6-6 and TRBJ1-6; D unclear. Trimming left V 5 bases short and J 7 bases short, with 12 bases between. Germline loops: CDR1 MNHNY, CDR2 SVGAGI (reference sequence). This CDR3 is 14 amino acids long. In DNA form, the CDR3 reads TGTGCCAGCAGTGTCGCTGGGCTCAATTCACCCCTCCACTTT. It is translated as CASSVAGLNSPLHF.

The genes are TRBV5-1 and TRBJ2-3, with 9 nucleotides matching TRBD1. The germline CDR1 and CDR2 sequences are SGHRS and YFSETQ. The CDR3 extends over 16 amino acids. Germline trimming cut 0 bases from V and 4 bases from J; bases unmatched to any gene: 6. The CDR3 reads CASSLGETGGPDTQYF. The CDR3 DNA reads TGCGCCAGCAGCTTGGGGGAGACAGGGGGTCCAGATACGCAGTATTTT.

The J gene is TRBJ1-2, the V gene TRBV24-1, with TRBD1 matching over 7 bases. The CDR3 is made up of 13 amino acids. Germline V gives CDR1 KGHDR, CDR2 SFDVKD. Unmatched junction bases numbered 2, after V lost 5 bases and J lost 3 bases. The DNA of the CDR3 is TGTGCCACCAGTGCCAGGGGGGACTATGGCTACACCTTC. Its translation is CATSARGDYGYTF.